This section outlines one T cell receptor beta chain sequence together with its context. This sample was taken from a study of blood T cell repertoires in COVID-19. Sequenced by immunoSEQ multiplex PCR; TCRdb stores in-frame clones only, minus some. The sample holds a few hundred thousand clones, 75% to 90% seen once. Recruits, aged roughly 18 to 90 years, lived in some 25 US areas. CDR1 and CDR2 (germline): PRHDT, FYEKMQ (reference sequence). This CDR3 is built from 16 residues. Germline trimming cut 5 bases from V and 5 bases from J; bases unmatched to any gene: 11. What was sequenced was PBMCs or T cells enriched from blood (not recorded which). V and J are TRBV13 and TRBJ2-1; 8 bases are shared with TRBD2. The TCR comes from a man aged 35-49 years who had recovered from COVID-19. CDR3 coding DNA: TGTGCCAGCAGCCCACCTCGAGCGGGGGTTGACAATGAGCAGTTCTTC. Protein: CASSPPRAGVDNEQFF. Full variable domain (rest looked up from reference TRBV13 and TRBJ2-1): AAGVIQSPRHLIKEKRETATLKCYPIPRHDTVYWYQQGPGQDPQFLISFYEKMQSDKGSIPDRFSAQQFSDYHSELNMSSLELGDSALYFCASSPPRAGVDNEQFFGPGTRLTVL.